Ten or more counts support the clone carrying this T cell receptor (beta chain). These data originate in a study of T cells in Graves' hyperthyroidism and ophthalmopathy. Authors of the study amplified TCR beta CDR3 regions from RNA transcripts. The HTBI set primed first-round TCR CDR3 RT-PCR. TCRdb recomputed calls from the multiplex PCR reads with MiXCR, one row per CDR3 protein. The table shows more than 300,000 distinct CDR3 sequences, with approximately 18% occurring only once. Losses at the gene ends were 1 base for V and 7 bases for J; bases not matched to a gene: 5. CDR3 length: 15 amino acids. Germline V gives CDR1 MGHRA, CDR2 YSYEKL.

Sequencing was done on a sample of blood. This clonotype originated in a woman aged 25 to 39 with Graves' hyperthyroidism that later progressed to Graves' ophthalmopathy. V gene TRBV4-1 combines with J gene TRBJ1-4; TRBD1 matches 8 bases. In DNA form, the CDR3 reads TGCGCCAGCAGCCAAGCAGGGGGCGAGATTGAAAAACTGTTTTTT. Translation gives CASSQAGGEIEKLFF.